This T cell receptor beta chain was sequenced during a study of T cell responses to AZD1222 COVID-19 vaccine. Using immunoSEQ multiplex PCR, the repertoire was profiled, and TCRdb retains in-frame clones only, with some absent. Of almost 35,000 clones listed, roughly nine tenths are singletons. The specimen comprised peripheral blood, sampled on day 0 of AZD1222 vaccination. The sequence came from an adult in good health.

CDR3 DNA: TGTGCCAGCAGCTTAGTAGGACAGGGGGATAGTGAAAAACTGTTTTTT. It codes for CASSLVGQGDSEKLFF. The rearrangement links TRBV7-9 to TRBJ1-4, with 10 nucleotides matching TRBD1. CDR3 length equals 16 residues. Germline CDR1 SEHNR, CDR2 FQNEAQ (reference sequence). The junction had 6 bases not matched to a gene; V was cut back by 1 base and J by 7 bases.